This T cell receptor beta chain derives from a study of regulatory T cells in long-lasting Graves disease. Assembly of TCR beta libraries relied on iRepertoire HTBI primers together with Arm-PCR of CDR3 regions. From the multiplex PCR reads, TCRdb called clonotypes with MiXCR, one entry per CDR3 protein. The sample contains approximately 400,000 distinct CDR3 sequences, about 15% of which appear only once. Stated time point: newly diagnosed GD, antithyroid drugs for less than 3 months. Extracted RNA from PBMCs served as the source of the TCR library. The CDR3 has 18 residues. Unmatched junction bases numbered 11, after V lost 1 base and J lost 1 base. Looked up from germline, CDR1 is SGHTA and CDR2 is FQGNSA. This sample also appeared in a second study, on T cells in Graves' hyperthyroidism and ophthalmopathy.

The input for sequencing was peripheral blood mononuclear cells (PBMCs), taken at new diagnosis, from a patient treated with antithyroid drugs. The receptor was derived from a woman aged 25 to 39 with Graves disease. The rearrangement uses TRBV7-2 and TRBJ2-3; 7 nucleotides match TRBD2. The CDR3 sequence: CASSLVPTGGWGTDTQYF. DNA of the CDR3: TGTGCCAGCAGCTTAGTCCCAACGGGAGGCTGGGGCACAGATACGCAGTATTTT.